A selection of T cell receptor beta chains follows, all from one sample in a study of CXCR3-negative and CXCR3-positive naive CD8 T cells. No DNA is given; TCRdb re-called the 5' RACE reads and lists each CDR3 protein once. This sample's table has about 70,000 distinct CDR3 sequences. The sequenced material came from naive CXCR3+ CD8+ T cells from blood. The receptors derive from a human donor in good health. Some clones in this sample may be carry-over from other donors' samples. Each CDR3 is given with its conserved first and last residue. Fields, in order: J gene, V gene, CDR3 protein.

j_call: TRBJ2-3; v_call: TRBV4-2; cdr3_aa: CASSYTLATLGASTDTQYF
j_call: TRBJ2-1; v_call: TRBV7-3; cdr3_aa: CASSLFGGAPNEQFF
j_call: TRBJ2-1; v_call: TRBV7-2; cdr3_aa: CASSKSSAYSYNEQFF
j_call: TRBJ1-2; v_call: TRBV12-3/TRBV12-4; cdr3_aa: CASRPSDRLIPYGYTF
j_call: TRBJ2-7; v_call: TRBV3-1; cdr3_aa: CASSQEGAGRGPTYEQYF
j_call: TRBJ1-5; v_call: TRBV28; cdr3_aa: CASSSNRDRGNQPQHF
j_call: TRBJ2-3; v_call: TRBV30; cdr3_aa: CAGDGPSTDTQYF
j_call: TRBJ1-1; v_call: TRBV27; cdr3_aa: CASSLSGQALNTEAFF
j_call: TRBJ1-1; v_call: TRBV4-2; cdr3_aa: CASSQEDRGSSEAFF
j_call: TRBJ2-3; v_call: TRBV24-1; cdr3_aa: CATSPLEQSTDTQYF
j_call: TRBJ2-1; v_call: TRBV9; cdr3_aa: CASSADLVEQFF
j_call: TRBJ2-7; v_call: TRBV7-6; cdr3_aa: CATASGLSYEQYF
j_call: TRBJ1-2; v_call: TRBV9; cdr3_aa: CASSETGYDYGYTF
j_call: TRBJ2-7; v_call: TRBV7-9; cdr3_aa: CASSLGRGDYEQYF
j_call: TRBJ2-1; v_call: TRBV29-1; cdr3_aa: CSVEDGLAVYNEQFF
j_call: TRBJ2-3; v_call: TRBV15; cdr3_aa: CATSRVLAASTDTQYF
j_call: TRBJ2-1; v_call: TRBV24-1; cdr3_aa: CATSDQGAVEQFF
j_call: TRBJ1-4; v_call: TRBV4-3; cdr3_aa: CASSQDTGILANEKLFF
j_call: TRBJ2-3; v_call: TRBV30; cdr3_aa: CAWTLTGGVSDTQYF
j_call: TRBJ2-7; v_call: TRBV20-1; cdr3_aa: CSARLDEDYEQYF
j_call: TRBJ2-1; v_call: TRBV7-8; cdr3_aa: CASSLDFWLTGGPQRSYNEQFF
j_call: TRBJ1-2; v_call: TRBV7-2; cdr3_aa: CASSLDIPGNFFNYGYTF
j_call: TRBJ2-4; v_call: TRBV7-9; cdr3_aa: CASSLVSGQPVDIQYF
j_call: TRBJ1-1; v_call: TRBV12-3/TRBV12-4; cdr3_aa: CASSSLGPWAFF
j_call: TRBJ1-1; v_call: TRBV20-1; cdr3_aa: CSARDVDAEAFF
j_call: TRBJ2-7; v_call: TRBV5-5; cdr3_aa: CASSGGHEQYF
j_call: TRBJ1-1; v_call: TRBV4-3; cdr3_aa: CASSPGPRNTEAFF
j_call: TRBJ1-5; v_call: TRBV7-3; cdr3_aa: CASSQSGLQRNQPQHF
j_call: TRBJ2-7; v_call: TRBV6-5; cdr3_aa: CASSQDRGRLYEQYF
j_call: TRBJ2-7; v_call: TRBV28; cdr3_aa: CASTHQGADEQYF
j_call: TRBJ2-1; v_call: TRBV28; cdr3_aa: CASGTGALYNEQFF
j_call: TRBJ2-1; v_call: TRBV29-1; cdr3_aa: CSFYGTSGYNEQFF
j_call: TRBJ2-5; v_call: TRBV20-1; cdr3_aa: CSANGDRALSSGETQYF
j_call: TRBJ2-7; v_call: TRBV28; cdr3_aa: CASSTLRGGEVYF
j_call: TRBJ2-4; v_call: TRBV3-1; cdr3_aa: CASSQGGPGEEYIQYF
j_call: TRBJ1-5; v_call: TRBV7-2; cdr3_aa: CASSLGWTGTPNQPQHF
j_call: TRBJ2-1; v_call: TRBV7-9; cdr3_aa: CASSLPGWGLANEQFF
j_call: TRBJ1-1; v_call: TRBV6-2/TRBV6-3; cdr3_aa: CASSSTGRSTEAFF
j_call: TRBJ2-1; v_call: TRBV4-3; cdr3_aa: CASSQESGPLYNEQFF
j_call: TRBJ1-2; v_call: TRBV9; cdr3_aa: CASSAPGVVTNYGYTF
j_call: TRBJ1-1; v_call: TRBV4-2; cdr3_aa: CASSQDPGQGADTEAFF
j_call: TRBJ2-5; v_call: TRBV7-3; cdr3_aa: CASSFTGAALETQYF
j_call: TRBJ1-1; v_call: TRBV27; cdr3_aa: CATSDELNSAEAFF
j_call: TRBJ1-1; v_call: TRBV5-1; cdr3_aa: CASSTGDLGGTEAFF
j_call: TRBJ2-5; v_call: TRBV7-6; cdr3_aa: CASSLVGGGGETQYF
j_call: TRBJ2-5; v_call: TRBV28; cdr3_aa: CASSLGQGALETQYF
j_call: TRBJ2-5; v_call: TRBV14; cdr3_aa: CASSQDGLAGASETQYF
j_call: TRBJ2-5; v_call: TRBV29-1; cdr3_aa: CSVDGRDAKETQYF
j_call: TRBJ2-3; v_call: TRBV9; cdr3_aa: CASSLQGFPTDTQYF
j_call: TRBJ2-1; v_call: TRBV6-6; cdr3_aa: CASSLLSGSRLAGEDEQFF
j_call: TRBJ2-1; v_call: TRBV29-1; cdr3_aa: CSAPHRDNEQFF
j_call: TRBJ2-1; v_call: TRBV6-2/TRBV6-3; cdr3_aa: CASSNGDYNEQFF